One and the same sample provided the 30 T cell receptor beta chains below, sequenced in a study of T cells in Graves' hyperthyroidism and ophthalmopathy. Authors of the study amplified TCR beta CDR3 regions from RNA transcripts. The primer set for the first-round RT-PCR of the TCR CDR3 was HTBI. Using its own MiXCR run on the multiplex PCR reads, TCRdb lists one record per CDR3 protein. The repertoire holds hundreds of thousands of distinct CDR3 sequences, with 12% to 15% as singletons. Sequencing was done on a sample of blood. Every receptor here comes from a woman between 18 and 29 years old with Graves' hyperthyroidism.

This clonotype has ten or more counts. The rearrangement joins TRBV7-8 to TRBJ2-1; no reliable D call. Per the germline V gene, CDR1 is SGHVS and CDR2 is FQNEAQ. Trimming removed 3 bases from V and 6 bases from J, with 15 bases in between. The CDR3 sequence is 15 residues long. Here the CDR3 DNA reads TGTGCCAGCAGCTTTTTAGCCGCGTTCGGCAATGAGCAGTTCTTC. It is translated as CASSFLAAFGNEQFF.

This chain connects TRBV28 to TRBJ2-5; possible D gene TRBD1, 5 bases. Germline-derived CDR1 and CDR2 are MDHEN and SYDVKM. This CDR3 region has 19 residues. V lost 4 bases and J lost 1, with 25 bases in between. CDR3 coding DNA: TGTGCCAGCAGTTCCCAGGTGGGGCCAGCTATTAGTGTCCAAGAGACCCAGTACTTC. Its translation is CASSSQVGPAISVQETQYF.

There are many counts of this clonotype. The genes are TRBV5-5 and TRBJ2-7; D is uncertain. Trimming pared 0 bases from V and 2 bases from J, leaving 9 bases between. The CDR3 extends over 14 amino acids. Germline assignment: CDR1 SGHKS and CDR2 YYEKEE (reference sequence). CDR3 DNA: TGTGCCAGCAGCTTGGAGGATCCCCCCTACGAGCAGTACTTC. It yields the protein CASSLEDPPYEQYF. Supplemented by reference TRBV5-5 and TRBJ2-7, the full variable domain reads DAGVTQSPTHLIKTRGQQVTLRCSPISGHKSVSWYQQVLGQGPQFIFQYYEKEERGRGNFPDRFSARQFPNYSSELNVNALLLGDSALYLCASSLEDPPYEQYFGPGTRLTVT.

This clonotype was seen repeatedly, ten times or more. This chain uses TRBV27 with TRBJ2-7, with D unresolved. With 6 bases removed from V and 3 bases from J, the gap between germline ends came to 15 bases. CDR1 and CDR2 from the germline V gene are MNHEY and SMNVEV (reference sequence). This CDR3 is 14 amino acids long. CDR3 loop: CASREILSGYEQYF. The CDR3 DNA is TGTGCCAGCAGGGAGATTCTCTCGGGCTACGAGCAGTACTTC.

This clonotype came up many times. The chain has TRBV11-3 and TRBJ2-7; D gene unclear. The CDR3 runs to 14 residues. V was trimmed by 5 bases and J by 0 bases, leaving 11 bases between them. CDR1 is SGHNT, CDR2 YENEEA, per germline. The CDR3 bases are TGTGCCAGCAGCCAAACAACGAGCTCCTACGAGCAGTACTTC. Its translation: CASSQTTSSYEQYF.

This clonotype was seen many times. The V call is TRBV20-1, the J call TRBJ2-1; no definite D call. The germline V gene encodes CDR1 DFQATT and CDR2 SNEGSKA (reference sequence). The V end was cut by 1 base, the J end by 5 bases, with 3 bases between. The CDR3 contains 11 residues. The CDR3 sequence: CSARANNEQFF. CDR3 nucleotides: TGCAGTGCTAGAGCTAACAATGAGCAGTTCTTC.

This clonotype showed up just a few times. V gene TRBV13 combines with J gene TRBJ2-3; TRBD2 agrees at 8 bases. The CDR3 consists of 15 residues. Looked up from germline, CDR1 is PRHDT and CDR2 is FYEKMQ (reference sequence). The ends lost 7 bases at V and 6 bases at J; junction bases unmatched: 12. CDR3 residues: CASMSREGRDDTQYF. CDR3 DNA sequence: TGTGCCAGCATGAGTCGGGAGGGCCGGGATGATACGCAGTATTTT.

This clonotype was recorded at least ten times. The V gene is TRBV19, the J gene TRBJ1-2; 7 bases align to TRBD1. The CDR3 loop spans 12 amino acids. The V and J ends lost 5 bases and 8 bases, in that order; junction bases with no gene match: 5. Germline V lookup: CDR1 LNHDA, CDR2 SQIVND (reference sequence). CDR3 DNA: TGTGCCAGTAGTTTCAGACAGGGCGGCTACACCTTC. It specifies CASSFRQGGYTF.

The chain carries TRBV12-3 or TRBV12-4 and TRBJ2-1, with TRBD2 identical over 10 bases. Trimming at V came to 6 bases and at J to 8 bases, leaving 7 bases not matched to a gene. CDR3 size: 14 residues. CDR3 DNA: TGTGCCAGCAGGCGAGCGGGAGGGCCGTATGAGCAGTTCTTC. It encodes CASRRAGGPYEQFF.

This clonotype was detected many times. CDR3 sequence: CASSPTSGNRDTQYF. DNA of the CDR3: TGTGCCAGCAGCCCGACTAGCGGAAATCGAGATACGCAGTATTTT. V and J are TRBV7-9 and TRBJ2-3; 9 bases are shared with TRBD2. The CDR3 totals 15 residues. Germline V CDR1 and CDR2: SEHNR, FQNEAQ (reference sequence). With V trimmed by 5 bases and J by 5 bases, 8 bases remained unmatched. Full variable domain (rest looked up from reference TRBV7-9 and TRBJ2-3): DTGVSQNPRHKITKRGQNVTFRCDPISEHNRLYWYRQTLGQGPEFLTYFQNEAQLEKSRLLSDRFSAERPKGSFSTLEIQRTEQGDSAMYLCASSPTSGNRDTQYFGPGTRLTVL.

The J gene is TRBJ1-2, the V gene TRBV4-1; D is possibly TRBD1 (5 bases). Germline V lookup: CDR1 MGHRA, CDR2 YSYEKL. The CDR3 length is 14 residues. Trimming took off 3 bases at V and 1 base at J, with 9 bases between the two ends. The CDR3 DNA follows: TGCGCCAGCAGCCAGGCGCAGGGTAACTATGGCTACACCTTC. Amino acid sequence: CASSQAQGNYGYTF.

The chain recombines TRBV4-3 with TRBJ2-7; the D gene is possibly TRBD1 (6 bases). The germline CDR1 and CDR2 sequences are LGHNA and YSLEER. V was trimmed by 5 bases and J by 0 bases, leaving 23 bases between them. The CDR3 totals 18 residues. The CDR3 sequence is CASSSGVYGGQSSYEQYF. The CDR3 coding sequence is TGCGCCAGCAGCTCAGGGGTTTATGGCGGGCAAAGCTCCTACGAGCAGTACTTC.

As concerns this clonotype: One base away lies a much larger clone, so this may be a sequencing read error. V and J are TRBV28 and TRBJ2-7; no clear D gene. Germline V CDR1 and CDR2: MDHEN, SYDVKM. This CDR3 spans 14 amino acids. The V and J ends lost 5 bases and 0 bases respectively, with 11 bases between them. The CDR3 DNA is TGTGCCAGCAGTAAAAACACGATCTCCTACGAGCAGTACTTC. As protein: CASSKNTISYEQYF.

This clonotype has more than one count but fewer than ten. This rearrangement joins TRBV20-1 to TRBJ1-1; D unclear. The germline V gene encodes CDR1 DFQATT and CDR2 SNEGSKA (reference sequence). The CDR3 has 15 residues. Trimming removed 0 bases at V and 3 bases at J, with 14 bases between. The CDR3 spells CSARDGRVGDTEAFF. The DNA of the CDR3 is TGCAGTGCTAGAGATGGTAGGGTCGGGGACACTGAAGCTTTCTTT.

This chain links TRBV20-1 with TRBJ2-2; 7 nucleotides agree with TRBD2. The CDR3 spans 14 residues. The J segment lost 4 bases and the V segment lost 1 base, leaving 3 bases of the junction unmatched. CDR1 DFQATT and CDR2 SNEGSKA come from the germline V gene (reference sequence). The CDR3 DNA is TGCAGTGCTAGAGGGGGGAGGGGCACCGGGGAGCTGTTTTTT. Translation: CSARGGRGTGELFF.

This clonotype was detected ten times or more. The chain links TRBV20-1 to TRBJ2-7; no reliable D call. Per germline, CDR1 DFQATT and CDR2 SNEGSKA (reference sequence). This CDR3 has 13 amino acids. Between the trimmed V and J ends, which lost 1 base and 4 bases, there was a span of 11 bases. CDR3: CSARGETVYEQYF. DNA for the CDR3: TGCAGTGCTAGAGGAGAGACTGTGTACGAGCAGTACTTC.

This clonotype was recorded at least ten times. J is TRBJ2-7 and V is TRBV7-8, with a possible D match to TRBD2 (6 bases). The ends were cut back, 3 bases at V and 6 bases at J, with 15 bases in the middle. The V gene's germline CDR1 is SGHVS and CDR2 FQNEAQ. This CDR3 contains 14 residues. The CDR3 region has the DNA TGTGCCAGCAGCTTTAGCGGAGACATCTTCGAGCAGTACTTC. Translating gives CASSFSGDIFEQYF. Full variable domain (rest looked up from reference TRBV7-8 and TRBJ2-7): GAGVSQSPRYKVAKRGQDVALRCDPISGHVSLFWYQQALGQGPEFLTYFQNEAQLDKSGLPSDRFFAERPEGSVSTLKIQRTQQEDSAVYLCASSFSGDIFEQYFGPGTRLTVT.

Concerning this clonotype: Mismatch with germline at one junction end may stem from a read error. The gene calls are TRBV9 and TRBJ2-7, with 11 bases fitting TRBD2. The germline V gene has CDR1 SGDLS and CDR2 YYNGEE. This CDR3 has 15 amino acids. The CDR3 DNA reads TGTGCCAGCAGCCGAACCGGGACTAGCGGTTACGCGCAGTACTTC. Protein: CASSRTGTSGYAQYF. Filled out from reference TRBV9 and TRBJ2-7, the complete variable domain reads DSGVTQTPKHLITATGQRVTLRCSPRSGDLSVYWYQQSLDQGLQFLIQYYNGEERAKGNILERFSAQQFPDLHSELNLSSLELGDSALYFCASSRTGTSGYAQYFGPGTRLTVT.

This clonotype has ten or more counts. The chain has TRBV7-9 and TRBJ2-7; D is ambiguous. V lost 5 bases to trimming and J lost 2 bases, with 10 bases between them. CDR1 is SEHNR and CDR2 is FQNEAQ in the germline V gene (reference sequence). This CDR3 is built from 13 residues. The CDR3 nucleotides are TGTGCCAGCAGCACAGCGTACGCCTACGAGCAGTACTTC. Its translation: CASSTAYAYEQYF.

This clonotype was observed a handful of times. This rearrangement joins TRBV6-2 or TRBV6-3 to TRBJ2-3, with 13 bases fitting TRBD2. This CDR3 comprises 17 residues. Losses at the gene ends were 6 bases for V and 0 bases for J; bases not matched to a gene: 6. Germline V gives CDR1 MNHEY, CDR2 SVGEGT. The chain's CDR3 is CASRPGTSGISTDTQYF. CDR3 nucleotide sequence: TGTGCCAGCAGACCCGGGACTAGCGGGATCAGCACAGATACGCAGTATTTT.

This clonotype showed up just a few times. This chain uses TRBV28 with TRBJ2-1, with unresolved D. Germline V gene data show CDR1 as MDHEN and CDR2 as SYDVKM. The CDR3 spans 14 residues. The V and J ends lost 5 bases and 5 bases respectively, with 13 bases between them. The CDR3 here is CASSPDPRDNEQFF. As DNA, the CDR3 is TGTGCCAGCAGTCCGGACCCTCGAGACAATGAGCAGTTCTTC.

This clonotype was recorded a few times. The chain joins TRBV7-9 to TRBJ1-1, with 7 bases identical to TRBD1. After removal of 1 base from V and 7 bases from J, the junction contained 6 bases not matched to a gene. Germline V lookup: CDR1 SEHNR, CDR2 FQNEAQ (reference sequence). This CDR3 contains 14 residues. The CDR3 DNA is TGTGCCAGCAGCTTAGAAGGGGGCGCGAATGAAGCTTTCTTT. It specifies CASSLEGGANEAFF.

This clonotype has a count of ten or more. The chain couples TRBV6-1 to TRBJ2-7; D gene unclear. V was pared by 1 base and J by 5 bases, with 15 bases between. This CDR3 comprises 15 residues. CDR1 and CDR2 from the germline V gene are MNHNS and SASEGT. In DNA form, the CDR3 reads TGTGCCAGCAGTGAAGTGGCAGGAACGATCCACGAGCAGTACTTC. It yields the protein CASSEVAGTIHEQYF.

A few counts support this clonotype. CDR3 sequence (DNA): TGCAGCGTTGAAGATCTAGGGGACAGTCAAAACACAGATACGCAGTATTTT. It translates to CSVEDLGDSQNTDTQYF. The chain has TRBV29-1 and TRBJ2-3; TRBD1 agrees at 7 bases. There are 17 residues in the CDR3. Per the germline V gene, CDR1 is SQVTM and CDR2 is ANQGSEA. V dropped 0 bases and J dropped 2; count of bases not matched to a gene: 11.

This clonotype appeared many times. This rearrangement joins TRBV5-1 to TRBJ1-5; TRBD1 matches at 9 bases. Germline CDR1 and CDR2: SGHRS and YFSETQ. The CDR3 loop spans 15 amino acids. The J segment lost 7 bases and the V segment lost 4 bases, leaving 9 bases of the junction unmatched. CDR3 region: CASSLQGADGQPQHF. Here the CDR3 DNA reads TGCGCCAGCAGCCTACAGGGGGCAGATGGACAGCCCCAGCATTTT.

This clonotype was counted many times. This chain joins TRBV24-1 and TRBJ2-5, with D possibly matching TRBD2 (6 bases). V lost 3 bases and J lost 4, with 8 bases in between. Germline loops: CDR1 KGHDR, CDR2 SFDVKD. The CDR3 loop spans 13 amino acids. The CDR3 reads CATSDPEGETQYF. CDR3 bases: TGTGCCACCAGTGATCCGGAGGGAGAGACCCAGTACTTC.

The sample holds a few counts of this clonotype. This rearrangement joins TRBV10-3 to TRBJ2-7, with D unresolved. CDR1 is ENHRY and CDR2 is SYGVKD in the germline V gene. The CDR3 sequence is 16 residues long. Trimming removed 0 bases at V and 6 bases at J, with 18 bases between. In DNA form, the CDR3 reads TGTGCCATCAGTGAGTCGTCCGGAGCTCCGATCGGCGAGCAGTACTTC. Amino acids: CAISESSGAPIGEQYF.

This clonotype was seen at least ten times. V usage is TRBV2 and J usage is TRBJ2-5, with D perhaps assigned TRBD1 or TRBD2 (5 bases each). CDR1 SNHLY and CDR2 FYNNEI come from the germline V gene. The V end was cut by 4 bases, the J end by 6 bases, with 12 bases between. The CDR3 totals 13 residues. CDR3 sequence (DNA): TGTGCCAGCAGTGGAGGGACCGGTAAGACCCAGTACTTC. Residues: CASSGGTGKTQYF. Looking up the rest from reference TRBV2 and TRBJ2-5 gives the full variable domain: EPEVTQTPSHQVTQMGQEVILRCVPISNHLYFYWYRQILGQKVEFLVSFYNNEISEKSEIFDDQFSVERPDGSNFTLKIRSTKLEDSAMYFCASSGGTGKTQYFGPGTRLLVL.

This clonotype was seen at least ten times. The J gene is TRBJ2-7, the V gene TRBV7-6; weak D call: TRBD2 (6 bases). Germline CDR1 and CDR2: SGHVS and FNYEAQ. V lost 1 base to trimming and J lost 5 bases, with 21 bases between them. The length of the CDR3 is 17 residues. The CDR3 DNA is TGTGCCAGCAGCTTAGATTACGGCGGGGTGGAGGTCCACGAGCAGTACTTC. Residues: CASSLDYGGVEVHEQYF.

In this sample, this clonotype turned up many times. The rearrangement uses TRBV20-1 and TRBJ2-1; 8 bases align to TRBD2. This CDR3 region has 16 residues. Per the germline V gene, CDR1 is DFQATT and CDR2 is SNEGSKA (reference sequence). The V gene end was trimmed by 6 bases and the J gene end by 9 bases; junction bases not matched to a gene: 19. CDR3 DNA sequence: TGCAGTGCCAGGTCTGCGGGGACTAGGTCTATTCGTGAGCAGTTCTTC. Translating gives CSARSAGTRSIREQFF.